Below are 20 T cell receptor beta chains sequenced from a single sample in a study of shared clonotypes between healthy human individuals. Only in-frame clones appear in the TCRdb table, and some are missing; sequencing was by immunoSEQ multiplex PCR. The sample records millions of clones, roughly 92% being singletons. Source material: naive CD4+ T cells sorted from blood. As to subset: CD45RA+ positively selected. Every receptor here comes from a man younger than 30 in good health.

The chain links TRBV11-2 to TRBJ2-5; D might be TRBD1 (7 bases). The CDR3 consists of 16 residues. V lost 5 bases, J lost 3 bases, and 19 bases lay in between. CDR1 and CDR2 (germline): SGHAT, FQNNGV. DNA for the CDR3: TGTGCCAGCAGCCCGCGGGACAGAAGCTCGGAAGAGACCCAGTACTTC. It is translated as CASSPRDRSSEETQYF.

CDR3 in amino acids: CASSLRFGRGHQETQYF. The DNA for the CDR3 is TGTGCCAGCAGCTTAAGATTTGGCAGAGGGCACCAAGAGACCCAGTACTTC. The rearrangement uses TRBV13 and TRBJ2-5; D perhaps matches TRBD2 (5 bases). CDR1 and CDR2 from the germline V gene are PRHDT and FYEKMQ (reference sequence). Deletions cut 2 bases from V and 0 bases from J, with 16 bases between. The CDR3 contains 17 residues. The full variable domain, its missing parts supplied by reference TRBV13 and TRBJ2-5, is AAGVIQSPRHLIKEKRETATLKCYPIPRHDTVYWYQQGPGQDPQFLISFYEKMQSDKGSIPDRFSAQQFSDYHSELNMSSLELGDSALYFCASSLRFGRGHQETQYFGPGTRLLVL.

The CDR3 coding sequence is TGTGCCAGCAGGAGCCCCACGACTAGTCGCCGATCTAATTCACCCCTCCACTTT. It encodes CASRSPTTSRRSNSPLHF. J is TRBJ1-6 and V is TRBV27; D gene uncertain. This CDR3 spans 18 amino acids. Germline V gene data show CDR1 as MNHEY and CDR2 as SMNVEV (reference sequence). V was cut by 6 bases and J by 6 bases, with 24 bases left in between.

The rearrangement uses TRBV7-2 and TRBJ1-1, with D possibly matching TRBD1 (5 bases). Germline CDR1 reads SGHTA; CDR2 reads FQGNSA. The CDR3 is made up of 15 amino acids. V was cut by 5 bases and J by 1 base, with 14 bases left in between. As DNA, the CDR3 is TGTGCCAGCAGCATCGGGACGCGGGGGAACACTGAAGCTTTCTTT. Encoded protein: CASSIGTRGNTEAFF. Complete variable domain (other parts from reference TRBV7-2 and TRBJ1-1): GAGVSQSPSNKVTEKGKDVELRCDPISGHTALYWYRQSLGQGLEFLIYFQGNSAPDKSGLPSDRFSAERTGGSVSTLTIQRTQQEDSAVYLCASSIGTRGNTEAFFGQGTRLTVV.

V is TRBV2 and J is TRBJ1-1, with D possibly matching TRBD1 (5 bases). Trimming took 6 bases from V and 5 from J, leaving 13 bases between them. The germline gives CDR1 SNHLY, CDR2 FYNNEI. This CDR3 is 13 amino acids long. Here the CDR3 reads CASSSQGSTEAFF. DNA for the CDR3: TGTGCCAGCAGCAGTCAGGGAAGTACTGAAGCTTTCTTT.

V usage is TRBV6-5 and J usage is TRBJ1-6, with a weak D call TRBD1 (6 bases). The V gene lost 6 bases and the J gene lost 7 bases, with 10 bases spanning the gap. Per germline, CDR1 MNHEY and CDR2 SVGAGI. CDR3 length: 13 residues. The CDR3 DNA follows: TGTGCCAGCAGATCCGGGACAAATTCACCCCTCCACTTT. Its translation is CASRSGTNSPLHF.

The chain links TRBV30 to TRBJ2-7; tentatively, D is TRBD2 (6 bases). Trimming took 1 base from V and 2 from J, leaving 12 bases between them. There are 14 residues in the CDR3. Germline V gene sequence: CDR1 GTSNPN, CDR2 SVGIG (reference sequence). The CDR3 loop is CAWSGGDGAYEQYF. The CDR3 nucleotides are TGTGCCTGGAGTGGCGGGGACGGCGCCTACGAGCAGTACTTC. The full variable domain, rest sourced from reference TRBV30 and TRBJ2-7, is SQTIHQWPATLVQPVGSPLSLECTVEGTSNPNLYWYRQAAGRGLQLLFYSVGIGQISSEVPQNLSASRPQDRQFILSSKKLLLSDSGFYLCAWSGGDGAYEQYFGPGTRLTVT.

V gene TRBV29-1 combines with J gene TRBJ2-1; 9 nucleotides line up with TRBD1. Germline V lookup: CDR1 SQVTM, CDR2 ANQGSEA. Losses at the gene ends were 6 bases for V and 7 bases for J; bases not matched to a gene: 13. This CDR3 is 15 amino acids long. CDR3 sequence reads: CSVARTGAVQNEQFF. The CDR3 DNA reads TGCAGCGTCGCAAGGACAGGGGCGGTCCAGAATGAGCAGTTCTTC.

Of note for this clone: Other DNA sequences of this sample code for an identical CDR3. V is TRBV10-3 and J is TRBJ2-7, with 8 bases aligning to TRBD1. The germline V gene encodes CDR1 ENHRY and CDR2 SYGVKD. The CDR3 spans 14 residues. With 4 bases clipped from V and 0 bases from J, the junction kept 2 bases outside the gene matches. CDR3 protein: CAISGGQGSYEQYF. The CDR3 coding sequence is TGTGCCATCAGTGGTGGACAGGGCTCCTACGAGCAGTACTTC.

V usage is TRBV7-6 and J usage is TRBJ2-2; D may match TRBD1 or TRBD2 (5 bases each). Germline V gene lookup returns CDR1 SGHVS and CDR2 FNYEAQ. Trimming took 3 bases from V and 7 from J, leaving 15 bases between them. The CDR3 totals 15 residues. The CDR3 spells CASSFGAMGGGELFF. The CDR3 nucleotides read TGTGCCAGCAGCTTCGGGGCAATGGGTGGCGGGGAGCTGTTTTTT.

The rearrangement uses TRBV5-4 and TRBJ2-7; D might be TRBD2 (5 bases). V was pared by 7 bases and J by 2 bases, with 22 bases between. CDR1 is SGHNT, CDR2 YYREEE, per germline (reference sequence). The CDR3 has 16 amino acids. Here the CDR3 reads CASLAHYISGAYEQYF. Written as DNA, the CDR3 is TGTGCCAGCCTCGCACATTATATAAGCGGTGCCTACGAGCAGTACTTC.

This CDR3 is CASSASGAAYNEQFF. In DNA, the CDR3 is TGCGCCAGCAGTGCTAGCGGGGCGGCCTACAATGAGCAGTTCTTC. The chain uses TRBV5-1 and TRBJ2-1; 9 bases are a match to TRBD2. J gave up 2 bases and V 5 bases, and 5 bases lay outside the gene matches. The CDR3 extends over 15 amino acids. Germline V gene sequence: CDR1 SGHRS, CDR2 YFSETQ.

A word on this clone: Other DNA sequences within the sample encode an identical CDR3. The chain recombines TRBV7-9 with TRBJ1-1, with unresolved D. Germline V CDR1 and CDR2: SEHNR, FQNEAQ (reference sequence). V was cut by 2 bases and J by 5 bases, with 12 bases left in between. This CDR3 comprises 14 residues. The CDR3 DNA follows: TGTGCCAGCAGCTTAACGGCCCTCCCGACTGAAGCTTTCTTT. Its translation is CASSLTALPTEAFF.

The chain recombines TRBV7-9 with TRBJ2-3; D unresolved. Germline loops: CDR1 SEHNR, CDR2 FQNEAQ (reference sequence). CDR3 length: 12 amino acids. V was cut by 0 bases and J by 5 bases, with 3 bases left in between. CDR3 sequence (DNA): TGTGCCAGCAGCTTAGCTGAAGATACGCAGTATTTT. This encodes CASSLAEDTQYF. Full variable domain (outside the CDR3, taken from reference TRBV7-9 and TRBJ2-3): DTGVSQNPRHKITKRGQNVTFRCDPISEHNRLYWYRQTLGQGPEFLTYFQNEAQLEKSRLLSDRFSAERPKGSFSTLEIQRTEQGDSAMYLCASSLAEDTQYFGPGTRLTVL.

The chain recombines TRBV6-1 with TRBJ2-1; D might be TRBD1 (5 bases). In germline, CDR1 is MNHNS, CDR2 SASEGT. The CDR3 is 15 residues long. V was trimmed by 6 bases and J by 4 bases, leaving 16 bases between them. CDR3 in DNA: TGTGCCAGCAGGGCCGCAGGGATCTCGTACAATGAGCAGTTCTTC. This encodes CASRAAGISYNEQFF.

V and J are TRBV7-2 and TRBJ1-2; 7 bases line up with TRBD1. Trimming removed 6 bases from V and 4 bases from J; junction bases left unmatched: 11. The length of the CDR3 is 15 residues. The germline CDR1 and CDR2 sequences are SGHTA and FQGNSA. This CDR3 reads CASRPVTGTPYGYTF. In DNA form, the CDR3 reads TGTGCCAGCAGGCCTGTGACAGGGACCCCCTATGGCTACACCTTC. Full variable domain (rest looked up from reference TRBV7-2 and TRBJ1-2): GAGVSQSPSNKVTEKGKDVELRCDPISGHTALYWYRQSLGQGLEFLIYFQGNSAPDKSGLPSDRFSAERTGGSVSTLTIQRTQQEDSAVYLCASRPVTGTPYGYTFGSGTRLTVV.

The V and J genes are TRBV27 and TRBJ2-7, with TRBD2 identical over 11 bases. The CDR3 extends over 15 amino acids. Unmatched junction bases numbered 8, after V lost 4 bases and J lost 6 bases. The germline gives CDR1 MNHEY, CDR2 SMNVEV (reference sequence). The CDR3, as DNA: TGTGCCAGCAGTTGGACTAGCGGGTTATCGGGCGAGCAGTACTTC. Its protein product is CASSWTSGLSGEQYF.

This sequence joins TRBV29-1 and TRBJ2-3, with 9 bases that match TRBD2. CDR1 and CDR2 from the germline V gene are SQVTM and ANQGSEA. V shed 6 bases, J shed 6 bases, and the junction held 13 bases outside the gene matches. The CDR3 sequence is 15 residues long. CDR3 amino acids: CSVAKAGGLSDTQYF. The CDR3 DNA sequence: TGCAGCGTGGCGAAGGCGGGGGGGCTTTCGGATACGCAGTATTTT.

This clone appeared a single time. The chain couples TRBV5-6 to TRBJ1-5; D is unresolved. Germline CDR1 and CDR2: SGHDT and YYEEEE. The germline V and J ends were trimmed by 2 bases and 4 bases, with 10 bases remaining between them. The CDR3 has 14 residues. CDR3 sequence (DNA): TGTGCCAGCAGCTTAAGCAGGAGTAATCAGCCCCAGCATTTT. Translating gives CASSLSRSNQPQHF.

The genes are TRBV5-4 and TRBJ2-3; 7 positions agree with TRBD2. This CDR3 has 13 residues. With 5 bases clipped from V and 2 bases from J, the junction kept 2 bases outside the gene matches. CDR1 and CDR2 from the germline V gene are SGHNT and YYREEE (reference sequence). The CDR3 loop reads CASRKRDTDTQYF. CDR3 nucleotides: TGTGCCAGCAGAAAGCGGGACACAGATACGCAGTATTTT. Full variable domain (rest looked up from reference TRBV5-4 and TRBJ2-3): ETGVTQSPTHLIKTRGQQVTLRCSSQSGHNTVSWYQQALGQGPQFIFQYYREEENGRGNFPPRFSGLQFPNYSSELNVNALELDDSALYLCASRKRDTDTQYFGPGTRLTVL.